The 32 T cell receptor beta chains listed next were all sequenced from one sample in a study of a mutant IDH1 vaccine in newly diagnosed glioma. No antigen has been assigned to these receptors. Time point noted: week 5, during vaccination. Vaccinated patients received 300 ug of mutant IDH1 20-mer peptide per dose, with topical imiquimod. Sequenced by immunoSEQ multiplex PCR; TCRdb stores in-frame clones only, minus some. The sample records around 58,000 clones, about 80% being singletons. The source was PBMCs, collected from a glioma patient whose treatment included an IDH1 peptide vaccine. The receptors originated from a man aged 30 to 39 with glioma.

The chain recombines TRBV19 with TRBJ1-5; the D gene is possibly TRBD1 (6 bases). CDR1 LNHDA and CDR2 SQIVND come from the germline V gene (reference sequence). Trimming shortened V by 3 bases and J by 0 bases, and 21 bases separated the two germline ends. The length of the CDR3 is 19 residues. The CDR3 nucleotides read TGTGCCAGTAGTATCTCGGGCAGGGAAGGGGGAAATAGCAATCAGCCCCAGCATTTT. It translates to CASSISGREGGNSNQPQHF.

This clone was recorded a few times. The chain employs TRBV5-1 and TRBJ2-7, with 7 nucleotides matching TRBD1. With 3 bases clipped from V and 2 bases from J, the junction kept 5 bases outside the gene matches. Germline values: CDR1 SGHRS, CDR2 YFSETQ. This CDR3 comprises 14 residues. For the CDR3, the DNA is TGCGCCAGCAGCTCTTCGACAGGGCCCTACGAGCAGTACTTC. Translated, it gives CASSSSTGPYEQYF. Combining the CDR3 with reference TRBV5-1 and TRBJ2-7 gives the whole variable domain KAGVTQTPRYLIKTRGQQVTLSCSPISGHRSVSWYQQTPGQGLQFLFEYFSETQRNKGNFPGRFSGRQFSNSRSEMNVSTLELGDSALYLCASSSSTGPYEQYFGPGTRLTVT.

V gene TRBV28 combines with J gene TRBJ1-2; TRBD1 matches 9 bases. The ends lost 5 bases at V and 6 bases at J; junction bases unmatched: 13. CDR3 length: 16 amino acids. The germline V gene has CDR1 MDHEN and CDR2 SYDVKM. The CDR3 DNA follows: TGTGCCAGCAGTCGTGCTCTTGGGACAGGGAGGAATGGCTACACCTTC. Amino acid sequence: CASSRALGTGRNGYTF.

The chain uses TRBV15 and TRBJ2-7; 8 nucleotides line up with TRBD1. Trimming cost V 3 bases and J 1 base; bases outside gene matches: 5. CDR1 is LNHNV and CDR2 is YYDKDF in the germline V gene (reference sequence). This CDR3 has 15 amino acids. The CDR3: CATSSFRDRSYEQYF. The CDR3 DNA reads TGTGCCACCAGCAGCTTCCGGGACAGGTCCTACGAGCAGTACTTC.

J is TRBJ2-1 and V is TRBV9; D remains ambiguous. Trimming shortened V by 2 bases and J by 7 bases, and 4 bases separated the two germline ends. The CDR3 contains 11 residues. Looked up from germline, CDR1 is SGDLS and CDR2 is YYNGEE. This CDR3 reads CASSVENEQFF. In DNA form, the CDR3 reads TGTGCCAGCAGCGTGGAGAATGAGCAGTTCTTC.

The rearrangement joins TRBV5-1 to TRBJ1-1; D not resolved. Trimming took off 0 bases at V and 1 base at J, with 7 bases between the two ends. The CDR3 runs to 14 residues. Per germline, CDR1 SGHRS and CDR2 YFSETQ. CDR3: CASSLVAGNTEAFF. Here the CDR3 DNA reads TGCGCCAGCAGCTTGGTTGCAGGGAACACTGAAGCTTTCTTT. The whole variable domain, filled in from reference TRBV5-1 and TRBJ1-1, reads KAGVTQTPRYLIKTRGQQVTLSCSPISGHRSVSWYQQTPGQGLQFLFEYFSETQRNKGNFPGRFSGRQFSNSRSEMNVSTLELGDSALYLCASSLVAGNTEAFFGQGTRLTVV.

V is TRBV29-1 and J is TRBJ1-2, with TRBD1 matching over 11 bases. The CDR3 loop spans 13 amino acids. Trimming cost V 6 bases and J 4 bases; bases outside gene matches: 4. Germline CDR1 SQVTM, CDR2 ANQGSEA. The CDR3 region is CSVGTGGVYGYTF. The CDR3 DNA sequence: TGCAGCGTCGGGACAGGGGGTGTCTATGGCTACACCTTC.

This sequence joins TRBV21-1 and TRBJ2-1; the table's D call TRBD2 went unverified against the DNA. TRBV21-1 corresponds to a pseudogene. This CDR3 comprises 20 residues. CDR3 DNA sequence: TGTGCCAGCAGCAAAGTGGCTACTACTACCAGCGGGGGGCTATACAATGAGCAGTTCTTC. Translated, it gives CASSKVATTTSGGLYNEQFF.

The chain employs TRBV19 and TRBJ2-7; a weak D match, TRBD1 (5 bases). In germline, CDR1 is LNHDA, CDR2 SQIVND (reference sequence). The length of the CDR3 is 15 residues. With 4 bases removed from V and 0 bases from J, the gap between germline ends came to 13 bases. The CDR3 DNA follows: TGTGCCAGTAGTACCAGGGTCAAGGGCTCCTACGAGCAGTACTTC. Its protein product is CASSTRVKGSYEQYF. Drawing the rest from reference TRBV19 and TRBJ2-7, the complete variable domain is DGGITQSPKYLFRKEGQNVTLSCEQNLNHDAMYWYRQDPGQGLRLIYYSQIVNDFQKGDIAEGYSVSREKKESFPLTVTSAQKNPTAFYLCASSTRVKGSYEQYFGPGTRLTVT.

The chain has TRBV5-8 and TRBJ1-1, with D perhaps matching TRBD1 (5 bases). Germline V gene lookup returns CDR1 SGHTS and CDR2 YDEGEE. Trimming took 1 base from V and 7 from J, leaving 11 bases between them. CDR3 length: 13 residues. CDR3 region: CASSLWGSLEAFF. CDR3 coding DNA: TGTGCCAGCAGCTTGTGGGGGAGCCTTGAAGCTTTCTTT.

This rearrangement joins TRBV11-1 to TRBJ1-6; the D gene is possibly TRBD1 (6 bases). The germline V and J ends were trimmed by 1 base and 5 bases, with 12 bases remaining between them. The CDR3 extends over 16 amino acids. Germline V CDR1 and CDR2: SGHAT, FQDESV (reference sequence). The CDR3 is CASSLGGRVDNSPLHF. In nucleotides, the CDR3 is TGTGCCAGCAGCTTAGGGGGGCGAGTGGATAATTCACCCCTCCACTTT.

This clone was seen once. This chain links TRBV19 with TRBJ1-2; 11 bases are shared with TRBD1. CDR1 and CDR2 from the germline V gene are LNHDA and SQIVND (reference sequence). V lost 5 bases, J lost 8 bases, and 7 bases stayed unmatched. CDR3 length equals 14 residues. The DNA of the CDR3 is TGTGCCAGTAGTCCCCGGACAGGGGGCAACGGCTACACCTTC. This sequence encodes CASSPRTGGNGYTF. Supplemented by reference TRBV19 and TRBJ1-2, the full variable domain reads DGGITQSPKYLFRKEGQNVTLSCEQNLNHDAMYWYRQDPGQGLRLIYYSQIVNDFQKGDIAEGYSVSREKKESFPLTVTSAQKNPTAFYLCASSPRTGGNGYTFGSGTRLTVV.

The chain links TRBV5-6 to TRBJ1-6; D is possibly TRBD1 (5 bases). Trimming removed 4 bases at V and 9 bases at J, with 14 bases between. This CDR3 has 14 residues. Looked up from germline, CDR1 is SGHDT and CDR2 is YYEEEE. DNA for the CDR3: TGTGCCAGCAGCCACCGGGACGGGCTTTCACCCCTCCACTTT. This gives the protein CASSHRDGLSPLHF.

This clone was seen once. This chain links TRBV6-1 with TRBJ2-7, with D possibly being TRBD1 (6 bases). The ends were cut back, 2 bases at V and 4 bases at J, with 18 bases in the middle. The CDR3 covers 16 residues. Germline V gene data show CDR1 as MNHNS and CDR2 as SASEGT. This chain's CDR3 is CASSETRQGLIYEQYF. CDR3 nucleotides: TGTGCCAGCAGTGAAACACGGCAGGGGCTCATATACGAGCAGTACTTC.

This chain joins TRBV19 and TRBJ2-2, with a tentative D call TRBD2 (5 bases). The length of the CDR3 is 13 residues. CDR1 is LNHDA and CDR2 is SQIVND in the germline V gene (reference sequence). V lost 5 bases and J lost 9, with 13 bases in between. CDR3: CASSSRSSWELFF. As DNA, the CDR3 is TGTGCCAGTAGTTCAAGATCTAGCTGGGAGCTGTTTTTT.

The V gene is TRBV6-5, the J gene TRBJ2-7; D may be TRBD1 (5 bases). The CDR3 runs 12 residues. V dropped 9 bases and J dropped 6 bases, with 15 bases sitting between them. Germline V gene lookup returns CDR1 MNHEY and CDR2 SVGAGI. The CDR3: CASTQGVGEQYF. In DNA, the CDR3 is TGTGCCAGTACCCAAGGGGTGGGCGAGCAGTACTTC.

This chain joins TRBV5-4 and TRBJ2-7; D is perhaps TRBD1 (6 bases). Deletions cut 0 bases from V and 1 base from J, with 11 bases between. Looked up from germline, CDR1 is SGHNT and CDR2 is YYREEE (reference sequence). The CDR3 consists of 15 residues. The CDR3: CASSLGTVGSYEQYF. The CDR3 region has the DNA TGTGCCAGCAGCTTGGGGACAGTCGGGTCCTACGAGCAGTACTTC.

Written as DNA, the CDR3 is TGTGCCAGTGGGGTAACGGGGAATCAGCCCCAGCATTTT. Translated: CASGVTGNQPQHF. The V and J genes are TRBV27 and TRBJ1-5; no definite D call. Germline CDR1 and CDR2: MNHEY and SMNVEV (reference sequence). The CDR3 runs to 13 residues. V was trimmed by 9 bases and J by 4 bases, leaving 13 bases between them.

The chain uses TRBV5-5 and TRBJ1-2; D ambiguous. This CDR3 spans 12 amino acids. Between the trimmed V and J ends, which lost 0 bases and 5 bases, there was a span of 5 bases. Looked up from germline, CDR1 is SGHKS and CDR2 is YYEKEE (reference sequence). The CDR3 DNA sequence: TGTGCCAGCAGCTTGGAATCATATGGCTACACCTTC. Protein product: CASSLESYGYTF. Using reference TRBV5-5 and TRBJ1-2 for the parts outside the CDR3, the full variable domain is DAGVTQSPTHLIKTRGQQVTLRCSPISGHKSVSWYQQVLGQGPQFIFQYYEKEERGRGNFPDRFSARQFPNYSSELNVNALLLGDSALYLCASSLESYGYTFGSGTRLTVV.

By share of the sample, this clone is medium-sized. V usage is TRBV2 and J usage is TRBJ1-5, with 10 bases matching TRBD1. The CDR3 covers 18 residues. J lost 2 bases, V lost 4 bases, and 11 bases had no gene match. CDR1 and CDR2 (germline): SNHLY, FYNNEI. The CDR3 is CASSVNTDRGGGNQPQHF. In nucleotides, the CDR3 is TGTGCCAGCAGTGTAAACACGGACAGGGGGGGAGGCAATCAGCCCCAGCATTTT.

The chain couples TRBV7-2 to TRBJ1-2; D is possibly TRBD1 (5 bases). This CDR3 is 17 amino acids long. The germline gives CDR1 SGHTA, CDR2 FQGNSA. V was pared by 1 base and J by 2 bases, with 17 bases between. The CDR3 sequence is CASSLGDRRWDNYGYTF. DNA of the CDR3: TGTGCCAGCAGCTTAGGGGATCGGAGGTGGGACAACTATGGCTACACCTTC.

V and J are TRBV7-6 and TRBJ1-2; D ambiguous. V dropped 1 base and J dropped 9 bases, with 12 bases sitting between them. This CDR3 spans 13 amino acids. Germline CDR1 is SGHVS and CDR2 is FNYEAQ. CDR3 DNA sequence: TGTGCCAGCAGCTTAGACCACGTTTCTCGCTACACCTTC. Its protein product is CASSLDHVSRYTF.

The chain couples TRBV7-8 to TRBJ2-3, with D perhaps matching TRBD1 (5 bases). The CDR3 runs 16 residues. The V and J ends lost 1 base and 6 bases respectively, with 17 bases between them. CDR1 is SGHVS, CDR2 FQNEAQ, per germline. The CDR3 reads CASSLVQQGLADTQYF. CDR3 in DNA: TGTGCCAGCAGCTTAGTTCAGCAGGGTTTGGCGGATACGCAGTATTTT.

V is TRBV27 and J is TRBJ2-7; 12 bases match TRBD2. This CDR3 is 15 amino acids long. Germline assignment: CDR1 MNHEY and CDR2 SMNVEV (reference sequence). V gave up 6 bases and J gave up 5 bases; unmatched junction bases: 8. CDR3 sequence (DNA): TGTGCCAGCAGCACCGGACTAGCGGGGATGAACGAGCAGTACTTC. This encodes CASSTGLAGMNEQYF.

The gene calls are TRBV27 and TRBJ1-2; no reliable D call. The V end was cut by 2 bases, the J end by 8 bases, with 18 bases between. Germline V gene lookup returns CDR1 MNHEY and CDR2 SMNVEV (reference sequence). The CDR3 is 15 amino acids. The DNA of the CDR3 is TGTGCCAGCAGTTTAAGGGAGGGTGAAAGCCGCGGCTACACCTTC. This codes for CASSLREGESRGYTF.

The chain combines TRBV27 with TRBJ1-3; D is unclear. The CDR3 has 17 amino acids. Trimming pared 5 bases from V and 0 bases from J, leaving 17 bases between. Per germline, CDR1 MNHEY and CDR2 SMNVEV (reference sequence). CDR3 sequence (DNA): TGTGCCAGCAGTCCTACCGCCTTACAGAGCTCTGGAAACACCATATATTTT. This encodes CASSPTALQSSGNTIYF.

V and J are TRBV19 and TRBJ2-7, with D uncertain. Germline values: CDR1 LNHDA, CDR2 SQIVND (reference sequence). The CDR3 covers 13 residues. Trimming left V 0 bases short and J 5 bases short, with 8 bases between. The CDR3 reads CASSIDEVNEQYF. The CDR3 DNA reads TGTGCCAGTAGTATAGATGAGGTGAACGAGCAGTACTTC. The variable domain in full, completed from reference TRBV19 and TRBJ2-7, reads DGGITQSPKYLFRKEGQNVTLSCEQNLNHDAMYWYRQDPGQGLRLIYYSQIVNDFQKGDIAEGYSVSREKKESFPLTVTSAQKNPTAFYLCASSIDEVNEQYFGPGTRLTVT.

As for this clone: Other DNA variants within this sample encode the same CDR3. The V and J genes are TRBV5-1 and TRBJ2-1; weak D call: TRBD2 (6 bases). The germline gives CDR1 SGHRS, CDR2 YFSETQ. This CDR3 has 14 amino acids. Deletions cut 3 bases from V and 5 bases from J, with 12 bases between. This CDR3 is CASSWGDEHNEQFF. CDR3 nucleotides: TGCGCCAGCAGCTGGGGGGACGAACACAATGAGCAGTTCTTC.

This clone was seen a few times. The chain employs TRBV29-1 and TRBJ1-1; TRBD1 might be the D (6 bases). The CDR3 is 10 amino acids. Germline V CDR1 and CDR2: SQVTM, ANQGSEA. The CDR3 DNA sequence: TGCACGGACCTCGGAGGGGGGGCTTTCTTT. Amino acids: CTDLGGGAFF.

The chain recombines TRBV6-5 with TRBJ2-5; D is uncertain. Germline lookup yields CDR1 MNHEY and CDR2 SVGAGI. Between the trimmed V and J ends, which lost 2 bases and 4 bases, there was a span of 8 bases. This CDR3 has 13 residues. The CDR3 nucleotides read TGTGCCAGCAGTTACGCTAGATCAGAGACCCAGTACTTC. It yields the protein CASSYARSETQYF.

The chain is built from TRBV4-2 and TRBJ2-2; TRBD1 might be the D (6 bases). Trimming pared 6 bases from V and 0 bases from J, leaving 11 bases between. CDR1 and CDR2 (germline): LGHNA, YNFKEQ. The CDR3 spans 15 residues. The DNA of the CDR3 is TGTGCCAGCAGTAGGGGGACGGCGAACACCGGGGAGCTGTTTTTT. Translation gives CASSRGTANTGELFF.

This chain uses TRBV5-1 with TRBJ2-3, with TRBD2 matching 11 bases. Per the germline V gene, CDR1 is SGHRS and CDR2 is YFSETQ. The V segment lost 4 bases and the J segment 4 bases; nucleotides outside the gene matches: 11. CDR3 length: 17 residues. CDR3: CASSVPLAGGLSDTQYF. For the CDR3, the DNA is TGCGCCAGCAGCGTCCCCCTAGCGGGGGGCCTGTCAGATACGCAGTATTTT.